Shown below are 25 T cell receptor beta chains from a single sample sequenced in a study of T cells in Graves' hyperthyroidism and ophthalmopathy. Researchers amplified the TCR beta CDR3 regions from RNA transcripts. The TCR CDR3 first-round RT-PCR relied on the HTBI primer set. Via MiXCR, TCRdb re-called the multiplex PCR reads, giving one row per CDR3 protein. The data hold approximately 370,000 distinct CDR3 sequences, with roughly 17% observed a single time. The sample consisted of blood. The receptors come from a woman aged 25 to 39 with Graves' hyperthyroidism that later progressed to Graves' ophthalmopathy.

J is TRBJ2-7 and V is TRBV27, with 8 bases lining up with TRBD2. From germline, CDR1 is MNHEY and CDR2 SMNVEV (reference sequence). Trimming cost V 1 base and J 1 base; bases outside gene matches: 6. The CDR3 contains 16 residues. The CDR3: CASSLYGGDASYEQYF. In DNA form, the CDR3 reads TGTGCCAGCAGTTTATACGGGGGGGATGCGTCCTACGAGCAGTACTTC.

This clonotype was found many times. The V call is TRBV10-3, the J call TRBJ2-7, with D perhaps given as TRBD1 or TRBD2 (5 bases each). The germline V gene encodes CDR1 ENHRY and CDR2 SYGVKD. V lost 4 bases, J lost 0 bases, and 10 bases lay in between. This CDR3 contains 14 residues. CDR3 DNA sequence: TGTGCCATCAGTGGGGACGGTAGCTCCTACGAGCAGTACTTC. Its translation: CAISGDGSSYEQYF.

The CDR3 loop is CASSLDGAGRTSYEQYF. As DNA, the CDR3 is TGTGCCAGCAGCTTAGATGGGGCTGGCAGGACCTCCTACGAGCAGTACTTC. The gene calls are TRBV7-9 and TRBJ2-7, with D tentatively TRBD1 (5 bases). The CDR3 is made up of 17 amino acids. V lost 1 base, J lost 0 bases, and 16 bases lay in between. Germline CDR1 and CDR2: SEHNR and FQNEAQ (reference sequence).

This clonotype came up many times. The chain has TRBV7-8 and TRBJ2-1, with a weak D call TRBD2 (6 bases). Germline CDR1 reads SGHVS; CDR2 reads FQNEAQ. V dropped 3 bases and J dropped 0 bases, with 9 bases sitting between them. CDR3 length: 15 amino acids. The CDR3: CASSFRGSSYNEQFF. CDR3 nucleotides: TGTGCCAGCAGCTTTCGGGGGAGCTCCTACAATGAGCAGTTCTTC.

The chain's CDR3 is CAWGPGINTEAFF. DNA of the CDR3: TGTGCCTGGGGACCGGGGATTAACACTGAAGCTTTCTTT. The genes are TRBV30 and TRBJ1-1; no reliable D call. The germline gives CDR1 GTSNPN, CDR2 SVGIG (reference sequence). CDR3 length: 13 amino acids. V was cut by 5 bases and J by 2 bases, with 12 bases left in between.

This clonotype was seen repeatedly, ten times or more. This chain uses TRBV7-9 with TRBJ2-7; 7 positions match TRBD2. Looked up from germline, CDR1 is SEHNR and CDR2 is FQNEAQ (reference sequence). Trimming took 1 base from V and 6 from J; bases not matched to a gene: 3. The CDR3 spans 13 residues. The CDR3 bases are TGTGCCAGCAGCTTAGAGCGGGGCCGCGAGCAGTACTTC. This encodes CASSLERGREQYF.

This clonotype was detected many times. The chain carries TRBV28 and TRBJ2-7; D unresolved. V was trimmed by 2 bases and J by 1 base, leaving 9 bases between them. The CDR3 is 14 amino acids. Germline CDR1 reads MDHEN; CDR2 reads SYDVKM. The CDR3 loop is CASSLGGGSYEQYF. Written as DNA, the CDR3 is TGTGCCAGCAGTTTAGGTGGCGGTTCCTACGAGCAGTACTTC.

This clonotype came up many times. The chain recombines TRBV4-1 with TRBJ1-2; D not certain. The V and J ends lost 0 bases and 4 bases respectively, with 12 bases between them. The germline CDR1 and CDR2 sequences are MGHRA and YSYEKL. CDR3 size: 15 residues. DNA for the CDR3: TGCGCCAGCAGCCAAGAAGGGCAGGTTGGCTATGGCTACACCTTC. It yields the protein CASSQEGQVGYGYTF.

Worth noting for this clonotype: A junction end diverges from the germline sequence, so it may reflect a read error. CDR3 protein: CDSSPGLAGQETQYF. The CDR3 nucleotides are TGCGACAGCAGCCCCGGACTAGCGGGGCAGGAGACCCAGTACTTC. This chain joins TRBV5-1 and TRBJ2-5; TRBD2 aligns across 12 bases. In germline, CDR1 is SGHRS, CDR2 YFSETQ. The CDR3 is 15 residues long.

This clonotype was seen at least ten times. V is TRBV5-1 and J is TRBJ1-2; no firm D call. The germline V and J ends were trimmed by 5 bases and 0 bases, with 11 bases remaining between them. CDR1 is SGHRS and CDR2 is YFSETQ in the germline V gene. This CDR3 contains 14 residues. The CDR3 coding sequence is TGCGCCAGCAGGCAGGATGTGTCTAACTATGGCTACACCTTC. As protein: CASRQDVSNYGYTF.

This clonotype was counted only a few times. The chain links TRBV27 to TRBJ2-3; D is unresolved. V lost 3 bases and J 4 bases, leaving 14 bases between the germline ends. This CDR3 spans 15 amino acids. Germline loops: CDR1 MNHEY, CDR2 SMNVEV (reference sequence). CDR3 protein: CASSFQGNPSDTQYF. CDR3 nucleotide sequence: TGTGCCAGCAGTTTTCAAGGGAATCCCTCAGATACGCAGTATTTT.

This clonotype was counted at least ten times. The chain carries TRBV6-2 or TRBV6-3 and TRBJ1-5; 7 bases are a match to TRBD1. Germline loops: CDR1 MNHEY, CDR2 SVGEGT. CDR3 size: 16 residues. V shed 5 bases and J 1 base; nucleotides not matched to a gene: 8. DNA for the CDR3: TGTGCCAGCAGTCCGACAGGGCCAGGGAGCAATCAGCCCCAGCATTTT. Translating it yields CASSPTGPGSNQPQHF.

The chain links TRBV5-1 to TRBJ2-3, with D perhaps TRBD2 (6 bases). V was pared by 6 bases and J by 2 bases, with 16 bases between. The CDR3 is made up of 15 amino acids. Germline-derived CDR1 and CDR2 are SGHRS and YFSETQ. CDR3 sequence: CASTDGTLDTDTQYF. CDR3 coding DNA: TGCGCCAGCACTGACGGGACTCTAGACACAGATACGCAGTATTTT.

The sample holds many counts of this clonotype. The chain joins TRBV6-1 to TRBJ1-1, with D unresolved. V was cut by 2 bases and J by 7 bases, with 8 bases left in between. The CDR3 runs to 12 residues. Looked up from germline, CDR1 is MNHNS and CDR2 is SASEGT. CDR3 sequence: CASSESPDEAFF. The DNA of the CDR3 is TGTGCCAGCAGTGAATCGCCAGATGAAGCTTTCTTT.

This clonotype was detected many times. V is TRBV7-9 and J is TRBJ2-7; weak D call: TRBD1 (5 bases). The CDR3 spans 15 residues. CDR1 and CDR2 from the germline V gene are SEHNR and FQNEAQ (reference sequence). V was trimmed by 5 bases and J by 4 bases, leaving 18 bases between them. The CDR3 DNA reads TGTGCCAGCAGCCTAGGGGCTAGTGCCCTTTACGAGCAGTACTTC. Protein: CASSLGASALYEQYF.

This clonotype was counted many times. The rearrangement uses TRBV28 and TRBJ2-2; TRBD2 agrees at 15 bases. V was pared by 6 bases and J by 6 bases, with 11 bases of the junction left unmatched. Germline CDR1 is MDHEN and CDR2 is SYDVKM. This CDR3 contains 18 residues. DNA for the CDR3: TGTGCCAGCAGCCGCGGGACTAGCGGGGGGTATATATCCGGGGAGCTGTTTTTT. This sequence encodes CASSRGTSGGYISGELFF. Based on the CDR3 plus reference TRBV28 and TRBJ2-2, the full variable domain is DVKVTQSSRYLVKRTGEKVFLECVQDMDHENMFWYRQDPGLGLRLIYFSYDVKMKEKGDIPEGYSVSREKKERFSLILESASTNQTSMYLCASSRGTSGGYISGELFFGEGSRLTVL.

The table lists this clonotype with a few counts. The gene calls are TRBV5-1 and TRBJ2-7, with TRBD1 matching over 10 bases. Germline loops: CDR1 SGHRS, CDR2 YFSETQ. The CDR3 runs to 17 residues. V shed 3 bases and J 6 bases; nucleotides not matched to a gene: 15. The CDR3 DNA reads as TGCGCCAGCAGCTCGGACCCCCCGGGACAGGGGACAGTCGAGCAGTACTTC. This translates into CASSSDPPGQGTVEQYF.

This clonotype showed up many times. V gene TRBV11-1 combines with J gene TRBJ2-3; 7 bases map to TRBD2. Germline loops: CDR1 SGHAT, CDR2 FQDESV (reference sequence). V shed 4 bases and J 2 bases; nucleotides not matched to a gene: 6. The CDR3 extends over 15 amino acids. CDR3 amino acids: CASSYGGVTTDTQYF. CDR3 nucleotide sequence: TGTGCCAGCAGCTATGGGGGGGTTACCACAGATACGCAGTATTTT.

This clonotype was seen many times. The chain has TRBV12-3 or TRBV12-4 and TRBJ2-3, with D uncertain. The germline V and J ends were trimmed by 10 bases and 3 bases, with 8 bases remaining between them. The CDR3 has 11 residues. CDR3 protein: CATLLTDTQYF. The CDR3 DNA follows: TGTGCCACCCTACTTACAGATACGCAGTATTTT.

This clonotype was detected only a few times. The rearrangement links TRBV3-1 to TRBJ1-1; 7 nucleotides agree with TRBD1. The CDR3 consists of 12 residues. Looked up from germline, CDR1 is LGHDT and CDR2 is YNNKEL (reference sequence). Trimming took 1 base from V and 12 from J; bases not matched to a gene: 5. The CDR3 spells CASSQVTGESFF. The DNA of the CDR3 is TGTGCCAGCAGCCAAGTTACAGGGGAATCTTTCTTT.

On this clonotype: The CDR3 does not close with the conserved phenylalanine or tryptophan, likely indicating a read error. This rearrangement joins TRBV7-9 to TRBJ2-7; a weak D match, TRBD1 (5 bases). Per the germline V gene, CDR1 is SEHNR and CDR2 is FQNEAQ (reference sequence). The CDR3 has 14 amino acids. V shed 1 base and J shed 1 base, with 8 bases lying between them. The CDR3 sequence: CASSLERQSYEQYL. The CDR3 DNA sequence: TGTGCCAGCAGCTTAGAGCGACAGTCCTACGAGCAGTACTTA.

This clonotype was counted ten times or more. This chain links TRBV27 with TRBJ2-7; D may be TRBD1 (5 bases). CDR1 is MNHEY, CDR2 SMNVEV, per germline (reference sequence). V lost 5 bases, J lost 7 bases, and 12 bases lay in between. The CDR3 is 12 amino acids. This CDR3 reads CASSLSGWEQYF. The CDR3 DNA sequence: TGTGCCAGCAGTCTCTCAGGGTGGGAGCAGTACTTC.

This clonotype was seen ten or more times. The chain employs TRBV2 and TRBJ2-3; D is unclear. This CDR3 spans 14 amino acids. The V and J ends lost 5 bases and 2 bases respectively, with 11 bases between them. From germline, CDR1 is SNHLY and CDR2 FYNNEI. In DNA form, the CDR3 reads TGTGCCAGCAGTTATCCGGGTCACACAGATACGCAGTATTTT. This encodes CASSYPGHTDTQYF.

Turning to this clonotype: A much larger clone lies one base from this, so it may be a read error. The J gene is TRBJ2-2, the V gene TRBV2; 7 bases fit TRBD2. Germline CDR1 and CDR2: SNHLY and FYNNEI. The CDR3 runs 13 residues. This CDR3 reads CASKSSGAGKLFF. CDR3 sequence (DNA): TGTGCCAGCAAGTCAAGCGGGGCCGGGAAGCTGTTTTTT.

This clonotype was counted many times. The chain links TRBV7-6 to TRBJ2-1; 9 nucleotides agree with TRBD2. V was pared by 2 bases and J by 3 bases, with 5 bases of the junction left unmatched. The CDR3 length is 16 residues. The germline V gene has CDR1 SGHVS and CDR2 FNYEAQ. CDR3 residues: CASSLRAGGIYNEQFF. DNA of the CDR3: TGTGCCAGCAGCTTACGCGCGGGGGGGATCTACAATGAGCAGTTCTTC.